Shown below are 4 T cell receptor beta chains from a single sample sequenced in a study of blood T cells in healthy people across ages. Primers used in a second PCR of about 7 to 12 cycles were a sample-barcoded 5' primer and a J-beta primer mix. TCRdb itself ran the 5' RACE reads through MiXCR, one entry per CDR3 protein. The profile covers around 750,000 distinct CDR3 sequences, with roughly 53% appearing a single time and around 40% taken by the ten largest. Material for sequencing was blood. Receptor source: an elderly man in good health.

This clonotype was counted between two and nine times. The rearrangement links TRBV7-2 to TRBJ2-5; D ambiguous. Germline assignment: CDR1 SGHTA and CDR2 FQGNSA. Trimming left V 1 base short and J 4 bases short, with 7 bases between. CDR3 length: 13 residues. CDR3 DNA: TGTGCCAGCAGCTTAGTATGGGGAGAGACCCAGTACTTC. It translates to CASSLVWGETQYF.

In this sample, this clonotype turned up a few times. V and J are TRBV5-1 and TRBJ2-1; 8 bases align to TRBD1. The CDR3 is made up of 14 amino acids. V lost 0 bases, J lost 9 bases, and 5 bases stayed unmatched. Looked up from germline, CDR1 is SGHRS and CDR2 is YFSETQ. The CDR3 reads CASSLGQGYGEQFF. In DNA, the CDR3 is TGCGCCAGCAGCTTGGGACAGGGGTATGGTGAGCAGTTCTTC. Full variable domain (rest looked up from reference TRBV5-1 and TRBJ2-1): KAGVTQTPRYLIKTRGQQVTLSCSPISGHRSVSWYQQTPGQGLQFLFEYFSETQRNKGNFPGRFSGRQFSNSRSEMNVSTLELGDSALYLCASSLGQGYGEQFFGPGTRLTVL.

In the case of this clonotype: Relative to the germline gene, one junction end is altered; a read error may explain this. This chain connects TRBV27 to TRBJ1-2, with 7 positions matching TRBD1. This CDR3 has 14 amino acids. Germline V gene lookup returns CDR1 MNHEY and CDR2 SMNVEV (reference sequence). CDR3 loop: CASRTGYLNYGCTF. The CDR3 DNA is TGTGCCAGCAGGACAGGGTACCTTAACTATGGCTGCACCTTC.

This clonotype was recorded once. The chain is built from TRBV29-1 and TRBJ2-2; 12 bases fit TRBD2. The CDR3 is 15 amino acids. Germline CDR1 is SQVTM and CDR2 is ANQGSEA. The junction had 9 bases not matched to a gene; V was cut back by 7 bases and J by 6 bases. The CDR3 nucleotides read TGCAGCGCTAAACTTCGACTAGCGGGAGCCGGGGAGCTGTTTTTT. As protein: CSAKLRLAGAGELFF.